This TCR beta chain was documented in a study of blood T cell repertoires in COVID-19. Germline V CDR1 and CDR2: SGHRS, YFSETQ. The V and J ends lost 1 base and 4 bases, in that order; junction bases with no gene match: 5. This CDR3 has 16 amino acids. Sequencing was performed with immunoSEQ multiplex PCR; in TCRdb, only in-frame clones are kept and a portion is missing. The repertoire holds 350,000 to 450,000 clones, approximately 90% seen once, with about 0.83% in the top ten. The TCR originated in a woman in her forties who had been exposed to COVID-19. V usage is TRBV5-1 and J usage is TRBJ2-2; 9 nucleotides line up with TRBD1. The sequenced material came from PBMCs or T cells enriched from blood (not recorded which). The CDR3 bases are TGCGCCAGCAGCTTGTGGGGGACAGGGAGCACCGGGGAGCTGTTTTTT. It yields the protein CASSLWGTGSTGELFF.